This passage covers 31 T cell receptor beta chains from one sample sequenced in a study of breast tumors, draining lymph nodes, adjacent tissues. In TCRdb, the multiplex PCR reads were re-called with MiXCR into one record per CDR3 protein. The sample lists about 270,000 distinct CDR3 sequences, roughly 31% occurring once. Axillary draining lymph nodes of breast cancer patients supplied the node samples. Sequencing was done on a sample of axillary lymph node tissue. These TCRs come from a female donor with breast cancer. Some clones in this sample may be carry-over from other donors' samples.

For this clonotype: A much larger clone lies one base from this, so it may be a read error. J is TRBJ2-1 and V is TRBV11-3, with 7 positions matching TRBD2. Germline CDR1 is SGHNT and CDR2 is YENEEA. CDR3 length: 17 residues. CDR3 DNA sequence: TGTGCCAGCAGCGCTTATTCGGGCCAGCGGGGCTACAATGAGCAGTCCTTC. This gives the protein CASSAYSGQRGYNEQSF.

This clonotype was seen many times. The chain carries TRBV6-1 and TRBJ2-5; tentative D call: TRBD1 (5 bases). V was shortened by 6 bases and J by 3 bases, with 11 bases between the two germline ends. The length of the CDR3 is 13 residues. Per germline, CDR1 MNHNS and CDR2 SASEGT. The CDR3: CASSRVQKETQYF. CDR3 nucleotide sequence: TGTGCCAGCAGCAGGGTACAAAAAGAGACCCAGTACTTC.

This clonotype was recorded many times. The junction differs from germline at one of its ends, possibly a read error. V and J are TRBV7-9 and TRBJ1-2; the D is unclear. Germline assignment: CDR1 SEHNR and CDR2 FQNEAQ (reference sequence). CDR3 length: 15 residues. The CDR3 DNA reads as TGTGCCAGCAGCTTAGGACACACAGTCCCCTATGGCTACCCCTTC. Protein sequence: CASSLGHTVPYGYPF.

The genes are TRBV20-1 and TRBJ1-4, with D unclear. CDR3 length equals 16 residues. Germline loops: CDR1 DFQATT, CDR2 SNEGSKA (reference sequence). The V and J ends lost 4 bases and 0 bases respectively, with 15 bases between them. The CDR3 DNA is TGCAGTGCTACAAGAGGAACACGGCCAACTAATGAAAAACTGTTTTTT. Protein: CSATRGTRPTNEKLFF.

This clonotype has at least ten counts. The chain uses TRBV14 and TRBJ2-7; D is ambiguous. Germline lookup yields CDR1 SGHDN and CDR2 FVKESK. The CDR3 sequence is 15 residues long. The V end lost 3 bases, the J end lost 0 bases, and 12 bases lay between the germline ends. The CDR3 DNA follows: TGTGCCAGCAGCCATCCAACGACGGGCTCCTACGAGCAGTACTTC. It yields the protein CASSHPTTGSYEQYF.

This clonotype showed up many times. The chain employs TRBV24-1 and TRBJ2-2; D not certain. CDR3 length: 16 amino acids. V lost 0 bases and J 2 bases, leaving 9 bases between the germline ends. CDR1 is KGHDR and CDR2 is SFDVKD in the germline V gene. The CDR3 region is CATSDLGVTNTGELFF. In nucleotides, the CDR3 is TGTGCCACCAGTGATTTGGGGGTCACTAACACCGGGGAGCTGTTTTTT.

In its sample, this clonotype was seen many times. The chain links TRBV11-3 to TRBJ2-7; D not resolved. V lost 5 bases to trimming and J lost 2 bases, with 7 bases between them. The CDR3 extends over 12 amino acids. Germline loops: CDR1 SGHNT, CDR2 YENEEA. DNA for the CDR3: TGTGCCAGCAGCGCCTACACCTACGAGCAGTACTTC. Translating gives CASSAYTYEQYF.

A remark on this clonotype: This may arise from a read error, as a much more abundant clone is one base away. The genes are TRBV7-9 and TRBJ2-1, with 12 bases matching TRBD2. This CDR3 is 14 amino acids long. Germline-derived CDR1 and CDR2 are SEHNR and FQNEAQ (reference sequence). Trimming at V came to 10 bases and at J to 6 bases, leaving 7 bases not matched to a gene. DNA of the CDR3: TGTGCCAACCGACTAGCGGGAGTTCTCAATGAGCAGTTCTTC. It yields the protein CANRLAGVLNEQFF.

In this sample, this clonotype turned up many times. The gene calls are TRBV19 and TRBJ2-5; TRBD2 matches 7 bases. The CDR3 length is 18 residues. The trim removed 2 bases at V and 7 bases at J, leaving 19 bases unmatched. Germline V lookup: CDR1 LNHDA, CDR2 SQIVND (reference sequence). DNA for the CDR3: TGTGCCAGTAGTATACCCCGTCCTAGCGGAGGGCTTTTGGGGACCCAGTACTTC. It yields the protein CASSIPRPSGGLLGTQYF.

This clonotype was observed at least ten times. The chain links TRBV11-2 to TRBJ1-2; tentative D call: TRBD1 (5 bases). CDR1 and CDR2 (germline): SGHAT, FQNNGV. The CDR3 consists of 13 residues. Trimming stripped 5 bases from V and 7 bases from J, with 14 bases between. The CDR3 DNA sequence: TGTGCCAGCAGCCCTACCAGGGAGAGTGGCTACACCTTC. The encoded protein is CASSPTRESGYTF. Using reference TRBV11-2 and TRBJ1-2 for the parts outside the CDR3, the full variable domain is EAGVAQSPRYKIIEKRQSVAFWCNPISGHATLYWYQQILGQGPKLLIQFQNNGVVDDSQLPKDRFSAERLKGVDSTLKIQPAKLEDSAVYLCASSPTRESGYTFGSGTRLTVV.

This clonotype was counted ten times or more. The J gene is TRBJ2-7, the V gene TRBV7-9; 8 bases fit TRBD2. The V gene end was trimmed by 5 bases and the J gene end by 2 bases; junction bases not matched to a gene: 8. Per the germline V gene, CDR1 is SEHNR and CDR2 is FQNEAQ (reference sequence). The CDR3 consists of 15 residues. In DNA, the CDR3 is TGTGCCAGCAGCCACTCCGGGACTAGGGCCTACGAGCAGTACTTC. This translates into CASSHSGTRAYEQYF. The whole variable domain, remainder taken from reference TRBV7-9 and TRBJ2-7, is DTGVSQNPRHKITKRGQNVTFRCDPISEHNRLYWYRQTLGQGPEFLTYFQNEAQLEKSRLLSDRFSAERPKGSFSTLEIQRTEQGDSAMYLCASSHSGTRAYEQYFGPGTRLTVT.

In the case of this clonotype: Just one base apart from a much larger clone, this may be a read error. As the CDR3 is not closed by the conserved phenylalanine or tryptophan, this likely results from a read error. The CDR3 protein is CASSFRGVYEQYL. The CDR3 coding sequence is TGTGCCAGCAGCTTTCGCGGGGTCTACGAGCAGTACCTC. The genes are TRBV11-2 and TRBJ2-7; TRBD2 is a possible D gene (6 bases). With 3 bases removed from V and 3 bases from J, the gap between germline ends came to 9 bases. The CDR3 is made up of 13 amino acids. Germline CDR1 is SGHAT and CDR2 is FQNNGV.

Turning to this clonotype: Compared with germline, one end of the junction differs, possibly owing to a read error. The chain is built from TRBV6-2 or TRBV6-3 and TRBJ1-5; D remains ambiguous. The CDR3 runs 16 residues. From germline, CDR1 is MNHEY and CDR2 SVGEGT. The CDR3, as DNA: TGTGCCGGCAGTTACTACGGGATAGAAAGCAATCAGCCCCAGCATTTT. Protein product: CAGSYYGIESNQPQHF.

The CDR3 DNA reads as TGCAGTGCTGATGACGTTGGTTCACCCCTCCACTTT. Amino acid sequence: CSADDVGSPLHF. The V gene is TRBV20-1, the J gene TRBJ1-6; D call uncertain. CDR3 length: 12 residues. The ends were cut back, 5 bases at V and 9 bases at J, with 11 bases in the middle. In germline, CDR1 is DFQATT, CDR2 SNEGSKA (reference sequence).

This clonotype was counted at least ten times. This sequence joins TRBV20-1 and TRBJ2-1, with 11 positions matching TRBD2. Germline CDR1 reads DFQATT; CDR2 reads SNEGSKA (reference sequence). V was clipped by 4 bases and J by 5 bases; unmatched bases: 10. The CDR3 is 16 residues long. CDR3: CSANPGGLAENNEQFF. The CDR3 region has the DNA TGCAGTGCTAACCCGGGGGGACTAGCGGAAAACAATGAGCAGTTCTTC.

The chain links TRBV12-3 or TRBV12-4 to TRBJ2-2; tentative D call: TRBD2 (6 bases). This CDR3 spans 16 amino acids. The ends were cut back, 2 bases at V and 4 bases at J, with 14 bases in the middle. The CDR3 region has the DNA TGTGCCAGCAGTTTATACGGGGGACTTTTCACCGGGGAGCTGTTTTTT. Residues: CASSLYGGLFTGELFF.

Regarding this clonotype: A clone one base away is much larger, so this may be a read error. The rearrangement links TRBV12-3 or TRBV12-4 to TRBJ2-2, with 7 bases aligning to TRBD1. The length of the CDR3 is 14 residues. CDR3 bases: TGTGCCAGCAAAGAGACAGGGCTCACCGGGGAGCTGTCTTTT. Protein: CASKETGLTGELSF.

This clonotype was recorded many times. The CDR3 DNA reads TGCGCCAGCAGCCCCCCCGATGGGCGGGCTAGCACAGATACGCAGTATTTT. This translates into CASSPPDGRASTDTQYF. The chain recombines TRBV5-1 with TRBJ2-3, with D possibly matching TRBD2 (5 bases). The CDR3 contains 17 residues. Germline lookup yields CDR1 SGHRS and CDR2 YFSETQ. V was shortened by 4 bases and J by 0 bases, with 18 bases between the two germline ends.

This rearrangement joins TRBV4-2 to TRBJ2-1; D might be TRBD2 (5 bases). Trimming took 0 bases from V and 0 from J, leaving 18 bases between them. CDR3 length: 19 residues. Germline V CDR1 and CDR2: LGHNA, YNFKEQ. The CDR3 sequence is CASSQDRGPSGPSYNEQFF. The CDR3 DNA sequence: TGTGCCAGCAGCCAAGATCGAGGTCCGAGCGGACCCTCCTACAATGAGCAGTTCTTC.

Ten or more counts support this clonotype. The genes are TRBV4-3 and TRBJ2-1; TRBD1 is a possible D gene (5 bases). The germline V and J ends were trimmed by 2 bases and 9 bases, with 11 bases remaining between them. Looked up from germline, CDR1 is LGHNA and CDR2 is YSLEER. This CDR3 spans 13 amino acids. The CDR3 protein is CASSQRTGREQFF. The CDR3 DNA follows: TGCGCCAGCAGCCAAAGAACAGGACGTGAGCAGTTCTTC.

This clonotype was seen once. This sequence joins TRBV29-1 and TRBJ1-2; 7 bases are a match to TRBD1. The CDR3 is 13 residues long. Germline V gene data show CDR1 as SQVTM and CDR2 as ANQGSEA. The V segment lost 6 bases and the J segment 5 bases; nucleotides outside the gene matches: 9. The CDR3 is CSVMPGQYYGYTF. DNA of the CDR3: TGCAGCGTAATGCCGGGACAGTATTATGGCTACACCTTC.

The chain is built from TRBV10-3 and TRBJ2-7, with a weak D call TRBD2 (5 bases). Looked up from germline, CDR1 is ENHRY and CDR2 is SYGVKD. Trimming left V 10 bases short and J 4 bases short, with 11 bases between. The CDR3 runs to 11 residues. In DNA form, the CDR3 reads TGTGCCACCGGACTCCCTTACGAGCAGTACTTC. Its protein product is CATGLPYEQYF.

The sample holds many counts of this clonotype. The genes are TRBV10-3 and TRBJ1-2; D gene ambiguous. Per the germline V gene, CDR1 is ENHRY and CDR2 is SYGVKD. The CDR3 sequence is 13 residues long. Trimming pared 4 bases from V and 7 bases from J, leaving 13 bases between. In DNA, the CDR3 is TGTGCCATCAGTGGACATCTTGGGGTTGGCTACACCTTC. It encodes CAISGHLGVGYTF.

This clonotype showed up many times. The rearrangement uses TRBV19 and TRBJ1-6; D is ambiguous. This CDR3 region has 11 residues. The germline V and J ends were trimmed by 8 bases and 8 bases, with 7 bases remaining between them. Germline CDR1 reads LNHDA; CDR2 reads SQIVND (reference sequence). The DNA for the CDR3 is TGTGCCAGTCGGGGTGATTCACCCCTCCACTTT. This sequence encodes CASRGDSPLHF.

About this clonotype itself: Mismatch with germline at one junction end may stem from a read error. The chain combines TRBV20-1 with TRBJ2-7, with 8 bases lining up with TRBD1. This CDR3 contains 15 residues. Germline CDR1 is DFQATT and CDR2 is SNEGSKA (reference sequence). CDR3 sequence (DNA): TGCAGTGCTAGTCAGGGACAGGCCCCCACCTACGGGCAGTACTTC. Its translation is CSASQGQAPTYGQYF.

This clonotype was observed many times. J is TRBJ1-2 and V is TRBV5-8; no reliable D call. The length of the CDR3 is 18 residues. The V and J ends lost 0 bases and 5 bases respectively, with 23 bases between them. CDR1 and CDR2 from the germline V gene are SGHTS and YDEGEE. CDR3 amino acids: CASSLVFSRIGSGYGYTF. The CDR3 DNA is TGTGCCAGCAGCTTGGTATTTTCACGCATTGGGTCGGGATATGGCTACACCTTC. Together with reference TRBV5-8 and TRBJ1-2, the CDR3 gives the full variable domain: EAGVTQSPTHLIKTRGQQATLRCSPISGHTSVYWYQQALGLGLQFLLWYDEGEERNRGNFPPRFSGRQFPNYSSELNVNALELEDSALYLCASSLVFSRIGSGYGYTFGSGTRLTVV.

V usage is TRBV20-1 and J usage is TRBJ2-7, with TRBD2 matching over 10 bases. CDR3 length: 15 residues. V shed 3 bases and J 2 bases; nucleotides not matched to a gene: 7. Germline V lookup: CDR1 DFQATT, CDR2 SNEGSKA (reference sequence). The CDR3 DNA reads as TGCAGTGCTAGTCGGTTAGCGGGAGGTGCCTACGAGCAGTACTTC. Its protein product is CSASRLAGGAYEQYF.

The genes are TRBV3-1 and TRBJ1-5; D not resolved. Trimming left V 2 bases short and J 5 bases short, with 10 bases between. This CDR3 spans 14 amino acids. CDR1 and CDR2 (germline): LGHDT, YNNKEL (reference sequence). CDR3 protein: CASSQRTVDQPQHF. For the CDR3, the DNA is TGTGCCAGCAGCCAAAGAACAGTTGATCAGCCCCAGCATTTT. The whole variable domain, filled in from reference TRBV3-1 and TRBJ1-5, reads DTAVSQTPKYLVTQMGNDKSIKCEQNLGHDTMYWYKQDSKKFLKIMFSYNNKELIINETVPNRFSPKSPDKAHLNLHINSLELGDSAVYFCASSQRTVDQPQHFGDGTRLSIL.

Ten or more counts support this clonotype. This chain uses TRBV6-5 with TRBJ1-6, with TRBD1 identical over 9 bases. This CDR3 region has 14 residues. J gave up 5 bases and V 9 bases, and 5 bases lay outside the gene matches. Germline V CDR1 and CDR2: MNHEY, SVGAGI. CDR3 protein: CASGGQGNNSPLHF. The CDR3 nucleotides are TGTGCCAGTGGGGGACAGGGTAATAATTCACCCCTCCACTTT.

This clonotype has only one observation. This sequence may be a read error, since a much larger clone differs from it by one base. This chain uses TRBV5-6 with TRBJ1-2; perhaps TRBD1 as D (5 bases). This CDR3 has 15 residues. Germline-derived CDR1 and CDR2 are SGHDT and YYEEEE. The germline V and J ends were trimmed by 3 bases and 4 bases, with 16 bases remaining between them. CDR3 DNA sequence: TGTGCCAGCAGCTCCTCGGGACCATATGTCTATGGCTACACCTTC. It specifies CASSSSGPYVYGYTF.

The sample holds a few counts of this clonotype. A much bigger clone sits one base away, suggesting this may be a read error. The chain couples TRBV20-1 to TRBJ2-7; D gene uncertain. This CDR3 is 11 amino acids long. The germline gives CDR1 DFQATT, CDR2 SNEGSKA (reference sequence). For the CDR3, the DNA is TGCAGTGCTAGGACCACCTACGAGCAGTCCTTC. This sequence encodes CSARTTYEQSF.